A single sample gave rise to the 2 T cell receptor beta chains below, sequenced in a study of control samples from healthy donors and cancer patients. Produced via immunoSEQ multiplex PCR; TCRdb's table is partial and in-frame only. The profile shows about 98,000 clones, about 79% of them singletons. Sequenced material: blood. The source is a woman in her 30s in good health.

In the case of this clone: Germline is not matched at one junction end, which may reflect a read error. The genes are TRBV7-3 and TRBJ1-1; 9 bases line up with TRBD1. This CDR3 contains 14 residues. CDR1 and CDR2 from the germline V gene are SGHTA and FQGTGA. This chain's CDR3 is CASSVTGGGAEAFF. For the CDR3, the DNA is TGTGCCAGCAGCGTAACAGGGGGCGGTGCTGAAGCTTTCTTT.

In this sample, this clone turned up a few times. The chain combines TRBV2 with TRBJ2-1, with 9 nucleotides matching TRBD2. V was pared by 4 bases and J by 0 bases, with 10 bases of the junction left unmatched. The CDR3 runs to 18 residues. The germline CDR1 and CDR2 sequences are SNHLY and FYNNEI. The DNA for the CDR3 is TGTGCCAGCAGTGTAGCGGGGGCCTTTTTTAGCTCCTACAATGAGCAGTTCTTC. Translation: CASSVAGAFFSSYNEQFF.